This entry is about one T cell receptor beta chain. No antigen is known for it. Different DNA sequences within this sample yield the same CDR3. The entry originates in a study of shared clonotypes between healthy human individuals. Whole-study results and caveats: The study sampled only blood, and tissue repertoires likely differ.

Trimming left V 0 bases short and J 3 bases short, with 9 bases between. The CDR3 consists of 15 residues. Germline-derived CDR1 and CDR2 are SGHRS and YFSETQ. It was into CD45RA+ naive and CD45RA-negative memory subsets that the CD4+ cells were split. Only in-frame clones appear in the TCRdb table, and some are missing; sequencing was by immunoSEQ multiplex PCR. The sample includes around 940,000 clones, around 80% of them seen just once. Sequencing input: memory CD4+ T cells sorted from blood. Subset meaning: CD45RA-negative fraction. This TCR was recovered from a man aged 18 to 29 in good health. The chain uses TRBV5-1 and TRBJ2-2; D not resolved. This CDR3 reads CASSLVVGDTGELFF. In nucleotides, the CDR3 is TGCGCCAGCAGCTTGGTCGTTGGCGACACCGGGGAGCTGTTTTTT.